The 2 T cell receptor beta chains listed next were all sequenced from one sample in a study of blood T cell repertoires in COVID-19. The table came from immunoSEQ multiplex PCR; TCRdb's copy has only in-frame clones and leaves some out. The table records roughly 240,000 clones, 70% to 90% of them present only once. Material: peripheral blood. The receptors shown here come from a young woman who had recovered from COVID-19.

The chain combines TRBV18 with TRBJ1-2; a possible D gene is TRBD1 (6 bases). Germline-derived CDR1 and CDR2 are KGHSH and LQKENI. With 3 bases removed from V and 4 bases from J, the gap between germline ends came to 12 bases. The CDR3 runs to 14 residues. CDR3 coding DNA: TGTGCCAGCTCACCCGGACAGCCCTTCTATGGCTACACCTTC. It specifies CASSPGQPFYGYTF.

The rearrangement uses TRBV7-3 and TRBJ2-7, with 9 bases aligning to TRBD1. Looked up from germline, CDR1 is SGHTA and CDR2 is FQGTGA. There are 14 residues in the CDR3. The junction had 5 bases not matched to a gene; V was cut back by 5 bases and J by 3 bases. As DNA, the CDR3 is TGTGCCAGCAGCCCAGGACAGGGGAACTACGAGCAGTACTTC. This codes for CASSPGQGNYEQYF.